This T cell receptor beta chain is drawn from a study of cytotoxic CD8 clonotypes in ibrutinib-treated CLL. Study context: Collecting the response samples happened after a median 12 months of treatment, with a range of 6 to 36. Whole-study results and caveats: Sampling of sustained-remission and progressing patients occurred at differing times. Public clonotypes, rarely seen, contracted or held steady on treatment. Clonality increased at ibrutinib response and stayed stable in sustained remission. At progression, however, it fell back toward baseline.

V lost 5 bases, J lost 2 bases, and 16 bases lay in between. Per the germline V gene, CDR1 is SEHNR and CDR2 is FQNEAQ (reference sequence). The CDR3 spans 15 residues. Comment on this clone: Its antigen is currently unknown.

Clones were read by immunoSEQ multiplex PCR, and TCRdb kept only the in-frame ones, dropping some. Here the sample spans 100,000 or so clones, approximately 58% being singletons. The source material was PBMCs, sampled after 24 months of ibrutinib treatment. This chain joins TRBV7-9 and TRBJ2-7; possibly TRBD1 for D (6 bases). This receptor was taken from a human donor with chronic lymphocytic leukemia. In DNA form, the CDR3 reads TGTGCCAGCAGCCCCGGCCGGACAGAGACCTACGAGCAGTACTTC. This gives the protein CASSPGRTETYEQYF. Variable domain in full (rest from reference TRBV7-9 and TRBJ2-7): DTGVSQNPRHKITKRGQNVTFRCDPISEHNRLYWYRQTLGQGPEFLTYFQNEAQLEKSRLLSDRFSAERPKGSFSTLEIQRTEQGDSAMYLCASSPGRTETYEQYFGPGTRLTVT.